These 32 T cell receptor beta chains originate from one sample sequenced in a study of blood T cell repertoires in COVID-19. The table came from immunoSEQ multiplex PCR; TCRdb's copy has only in-frame clones and leaves some out. The profile shows 150,000 to 200,000 clones, about 81% of them singletons. Sequenced input: peripheral blood. These receptors were obtained from a woman of 80 years or more with COVID-19, enrolled during active disease.

The chain has TRBV29-1 and TRBJ1-5; 8 positions match TRBD1. Germline trimming cut 4 bases from V and 10 bases from J; bases unmatched to any gene: 18. CDR1 SQVTM and CDR2 ANQGSEA come from the germline V gene. The CDR3 runs 16 residues. Here the CDR3 DNA reads TGCAGCGTTGTCATCCCAGGGGGCGAGCGAATCAGCCCCCAGCATTTT. As protein: CSVVIPGGERISPQHF.

The chain is built from TRBV6-2 or TRBV6-3 and TRBJ1-5; a weak D match, TRBD1 (6 bases). The CDR3 runs to 15 residues. Germline values: CDR1 MNHEY, CDR2 SVGEGT. The V and J ends lost 5 bases and 0 bases respectively, with 11 bases between them. The CDR3, as DNA: TGTGCCAGCAGTCCCCGACAGGCTAGCAATCAGCCCCAGCATTTT. It codes for CASSPRQASNQPQHF.

This chain joins TRBV4-2 and TRBJ2-5; D is perhaps TRBD2 (5 bases). Trimming pared 0 bases from V and 4 bases from J, leaving 12 bases between. The germline V gene encodes CDR1 LGHNA and CDR2 YNFKEQ. The CDR3 extends over 15 amino acids. In DNA form, the CDR3 reads TGTGCCAGCAGCCAAGAAGGACGGGATTTAGAGACCCAGTACTTC. Translating it yields CASSQEGRDLETQYF.

The rearrangement uses TRBV15 and TRBJ1-5; 7 bases are shared with TRBD1. This CDR3 has 15 residues. With 1 base clipped from V and 4 bases from J, the junction kept 4 bases outside the gene matches. CDR1 and CDR2 (germline): LNHNV, YYDKDF (reference sequence). CDR3 coding DNA: TGTGCCACCAGCAGAGGGGGGACAGCTAATCAGCCCCAGCATTTT. This gives the protein CATSRGGTANQPQHF.

The chain recombines TRBV21-1 with TRBJ2-4; the table's D call, TRBD2, was not checked against the DNA. TRBV21-1 is a pseudogene. CDR3 size: 17 residues. As DNA, the CDR3 is TGTGCCAGCAGCAAAGATAAGTATTCAAAGAGGGAAAACATTCAGTACTTC. It specifies CASSKDKYSKRENIQYF.

The chain joins TRBV28 to TRBJ2-1; the D gene is possibly TRBD1 (5 bases). CDR3 length: 12 residues. V gave up 8 bases and J gave up 12 bases, with 17 bases separating them. Germline V gives CDR1 MDHEN, CDR2 SYDVKM. CDR3 protein: CASQGVTFVQFF. Written as DNA, the CDR3 is TGTGCCAGCCAGGGCGTGACCTTTGTGCAGTTCTTC.

This chain joins TRBV5-4 and TRBJ2-1; perhaps TRBD2 as D (6 bases). Deletions cut 9 bases from V and 7 bases from J, with 8 bases between. This CDR3 is built from 10 residues. CDR1 and CDR2 from the germline V gene are SGHNT and YYREEE (reference sequence). CDR3 residues: CAIGGNEQFF. CDR3 DNA: TGTGCCATAGGAGGGAATGAGCAGTTCTTC.

The chain uses TRBV5-1 and TRBJ2-5, with 7 bases matching TRBD2. Trimming took 1 base from V and 4 from J; bases not matched to a gene: 4. The CDR3 runs to 14 residues. Germline V lookup: CDR1 SGHRS, CDR2 YFSETQ. CDR3 in DNA: TGCGCCAGCAGCTTGTATCCGGGGGGAGAGACCCAGTACTTC. Translation gives CASSLYPGGETQYF.

The chain carries TRBV29-1 and TRBJ1-1; 8 bases are shared with TRBD1. The CDR3 consists of 13 residues. V lost 7 bases, J lost 6 bases, and 10 bases stayed unmatched. From germline, CDR1 is SQVTM and CDR2 ANQGSEA. The CDR3 here is CSAPGQGLAEAFF. Written as DNA, the CDR3 is TGCAGCGCCCCCGGACAGGGACTTGCTGAAGCTTTCTTT.

The chain employs TRBV6-5 and TRBJ1-2; no reliable D call. Germline V gives CDR1 MNHEY, CDR2 SVGAGI. V gave up 0 bases and J gave up 5 bases, with 13 bases separating them. The length of the CDR3 is 15 residues. This CDR3 is CASSYSEGPAYGYTF. For the CDR3, the DNA is TGTGCCAGCAGTTACTCGGAGGGCCCCGCTTATGGCTACACCTTC.

The chain has TRBV2 and TRBJ2-3, with 7 positions matching TRBD1. CDR1 is SNHLY, CDR2 FYNNEI, per germline. This CDR3 is 14 amino acids long. J gave up 2 bases and V 6 bases, and 5 bases lay outside the gene matches. The CDR3 region has the DNA TGTGCCAGCAGGTCGACAGGGATCACAGATACGCAGTATTTT. Protein: CASRSTGITDTQYF.

V usage is TRBV11-2 and J usage is TRBJ2-5; TRBD1 aligns across 8 bases. Trimming cost V 5 bases and J 4 bases; bases outside gene matches: 12. CDR1 is SGHAT and CDR2 is FQNNGV in the germline V gene. This CDR3 spans 16 amino acids. The CDR3 DNA reads as TGTGCCAGCAGCCCGATGGGGGCAGGGGGCACAGAGACCCAGTACTTC. Translated: CASSPMGAGGTETQYF.

V usage is TRBV4-1 and J usage is TRBJ1-5; weak D call: TRBD1 (5 bases). CDR3 length: 15 amino acids. CDR1 and CDR2 from the germline V gene are MGHRA and YSYEKL. V was shortened by 6 bases and J by 6 bases, with 18 bases between the two germline ends. The CDR3 loop reads CASSPRIRGGQPQHF. In nucleotides, the CDR3 is TGCGCCAGCAGTCCAAGAATAAGGGGAGGTCAGCCCCAGCATTTT.

This chain joins TRBV28 and TRBJ1-4; D might be TRBD1 (5 bases). CDR3 size: 16 residues. The germline CDR1 and CDR2 sequences are MDHEN and SYDVKM. V dropped 3 bases and J dropped 8 bases, with 19 bases sitting between them. CDR3 sequence: CASSFHQGAVEEKLFF. The DNA of the CDR3 is TGTGCCAGCAGTTTTCACCAAGGGGCGGTGGAGGAAAAACTGTTTTTT.

This clone has only one observation. In DNA, the CDR3 is TGTGCCAGCAGCGGGGGTAGCGGGGGGAGCACCGTCAATGAGCAGTTCTTC. Protein sequence: CASSGGSGGSTVNEQFF. V and J are TRBV9 and TRBJ2-1; 10 positions agree with TRBD2. V lost 3 bases to trimming and J lost 6 bases; unmatched junction nucleotides: 12. This CDR3 has 17 amino acids. The germline CDR1 and CDR2 sequences are SGDLS and YYNGEE.

V gene TRBV5-1 combines with J gene TRBJ2-1, with D possibly matching TRBD2 (7 bases). Germline loops: CDR1 SGHRS, CDR2 YFSETQ. V lost 0 bases and J lost 3, with 10 bases in between. This CDR3 is 15 amino acids long. Here the CDR3 reads CASSLAGGHYNEQFF. The DNA of the CDR3 is TGCGCCAGCAGCTTGGCGGGGGGCCACTACAATGAGCAGTTCTTC.

Only a few counts were recorded for this clone. CDR3 nucleotides: TGTGCCAGCAGCTTAGCCGTCGATGAGCAGTTCTTC. Its translation: CASSLAVDEQFF. The rearrangement links TRBV7-9 to TRBJ2-1; D unresolved. Trimming removed 0 bases from V and 8 bases from J, with 5 bases in between. The CDR3 length is 12 residues. CDR1 is SEHNR and CDR2 is FQNEAQ in the germline V gene (reference sequence).

The rearrangement links TRBV6-6 to TRBJ1-2, with TRBD1 as a possible D gene (5 bases). Trimming stripped 5 bases from V and 8 bases from J, with 15 bases between. Germline CDR1 is MNHNY and CDR2 is SVGAGI (reference sequence). The CDR3 loop spans 13 amino acids. CDR3 amino acids: CASSRDSRAGYTF. CDR3 nucleotides: TGTGCCAGCAGTCGTGACAGTAGAGCGGGCTACACCTTC.

J is TRBJ2-2 and V is TRBV27; the match to TRBD2 covers 16 bases. Germline CDR1 and CDR2: MNHEY and SMNVEV (reference sequence). With V trimmed by 5 bases and J by 5 bases, 5 bases remained unmatched. CDR3 length equals 17 residues. The DNA of the CDR3 is TGTGCCAGCAGTATGGGACTAGCGGGAGGGGGTACCGGGGAGCTGTTTTTT. Translating it yields CASSMGLAGGGTGELFF.

This clone was recorded only once. The J gene is TRBJ2-3, the V gene TRBV2; D perhaps matches TRBD1 (5 bases). Trimming removed 2 bases from V and 5 bases from J, with 17 bases in between. CDR1 and CDR2 from the germline V gene are SNHLY and FYNNEI. The CDR3 sequence is 16 residues long. The CDR3 DNA sequence: TGTGCCAGCAGTGAATTGCTAGGACAAGGGGAAGATACGCAGTATTTT. This sequence encodes CASSELLGQGEDTQYF.

This clone was recorded a few times. The genes are TRBV19 and TRBJ2-6; 9 nucleotides match TRBD2. Germline CDR1 reads LNHDA; CDR2 reads SQIVND (reference sequence). The CDR3 length is 19 residues. V shed 7 bases and J 0 bases; nucleotides not matched to a gene: 13. Here the CDR3 reads CASKQPGLASVSGANVLTF. The CDR3 DNA reads as TGTGCCAGTAAACAACCTGGACTAGCGAGTGTCTCTGGGGCCAACGTCCTGACTTTC.

The V and J genes are TRBV7-2 and TRBJ2-2; 7 nucleotides line up with TRBD2. Germline trimming cut 3 bases from V and 6 bases from J; bases unmatched to any gene: 10. In germline, CDR1 is SGHTA, CDR2 FQGNSA. This CDR3 contains 16 residues. The CDR3 here is CASSFFSGGRAGELFF. CDR3 coding DNA: TGTGCCAGCAGCTTTTTCTCGGGAGGACGGGCCGGGGAGCTGTTTTTT.

Comment on this clone: Other DNA sequences within the sample encode an identical CDR3. The rearrangement joins TRBV2 to TRBJ2-3; 7 nucleotides align to TRBD2. CDR1 and CDR2 from the germline V gene are SNHLY and FYNNEI. The CDR3 totals 12 residues. V shed 4 bases, J shed 5 bases, and the junction held 0 bases outside the gene matches. The CDR3: CASSGGGDTQYF. In nucleotides, the CDR3 is TGTGCCAGCAGTGGCGGGGGAGATACGCAGTATTTT.

The gene calls are TRBV6-5 and TRBJ2-2; TRBD1 aligns across 9 bases. The germline gives CDR1 MNHEY, CDR2 SVGAGI. V trimming: 5 bases; J trimming: 4 bases; junction bases outside the gene matches: 5. This CDR3 region has 15 residues. CDR3 bases: TGTGCCAGCAGTCTGATGGGACAGGGCACCGGGGAGCTGTTTTTT. Protein product: CASSLMGQGTGELFF.

This clone turned up a few times. The chain links TRBV7-9 to TRBJ1-5; D may be TRBD1 (6 bases). Trimming took 1 base from V and 7 from J, leaving 14 bases between them. Looked up from germline, CDR1 is SEHNR and CDR2 is FQNEAQ (reference sequence). This CDR3 has 15 amino acids. The CDR3 loop is CASSLGRGPGQPQHF. The CDR3 DNA is TGTGCCAGCAGCTTAGGCAGGGGCCCGGGGCAGCCCCAGCATTTT.

The rearrangement uses TRBV5-4 and TRBJ2-2; 8 bases align to TRBD2. CDR1 SGHNT and CDR2 YYREEE come from the germline V gene (reference sequence). The V segment lost 2 bases and the J segment 1 base; nucleotides outside the gene matches: 7. The CDR3 contains 17 residues. The CDR3 nucleotides are TGTGCCAGCAGCTTTGGAGCGGGGGTCAAGAACACCGGGGAGCTGTTTTTT. Translating it yields CASSFGAGVKNTGELFF.

The rearrangement joins TRBV9 to TRBJ2-1; the match to TRBD2 covers 9 bases. Germline V gene sequence: CDR1 SGDLS, CDR2 YYNGEE. The CDR3 length is 14 residues. The trim removed 0 bases at V and 8 bases at J, leaving 3 bases unmatched. The CDR3 nucleotides are TGTGCCAGCAGCGTAGTAGGCGGGGGGGATGAGCAGTTCTTC. Residues: CASSVVGGGDEQFF.

This clone was counted once. The CDR3 DNA sequence: TGTGCCAGCAGCTTAGACCCCTCCGCAGGGGGCTATGGCTACACCTTC. Amino acids: CASSLDPSAGGYGYTF. The gene calls are TRBV7-2 and TRBJ1-2; TRBD1 aligns across 7 bases. The CDR3 has 16 residues. After removal of 1 base from V and 4 bases from J, the junction contained 9 bases not matched to a gene. Germline assignment: CDR1 SGHTA and CDR2 FQGNSA.

This chain joins TRBV5-5 and TRBJ2-7, with 9 bases aligning to TRBD1. The V gene end was trimmed by 3 bases and the J gene end by 7 bases; junction bases not matched to a gene: 8. The V gene's germline CDR1 is SGHKS and CDR2 YYEKEE (reference sequence). CDR3 length: 14 amino acids. The CDR3 region is CASSSWDRVREQYF. The CDR3 DNA reads TGTGCCAGCAGCTCCTGGGACAGGGTGAGGGAGCAGTACTTC.

The genes are TRBV27 and TRBJ2-5, with D possibly being TRBD2 (6 bases). The germline gives CDR1 MNHEY, CDR2 SMNVEV (reference sequence). V was shortened by 4 bases and J by 5 bases, with 14 bases between the two germline ends. This CDR3 spans 14 amino acids. As DNA, the CDR3 is TGTGCCAGCAGTTGGGTCGGGGGATGGGAGACCCAGTACTTC. It is translated as CASSWVGGWETQYF.

This clone occurred many times. The chain joins TRBV6-5 to TRBJ1-5; 7 nucleotides line up with TRBD1. The CDR3 runs 14 residues. V was clipped by 10 bases and J by 3 bases; unmatched bases: 9. CDR1 and CDR2 from the germline V gene are MNHEY and SVGAGI. This CDR3 reads CATRRGGPNQPQHF. The CDR3 DNA is TGTGCCACCAGGCGAGGGGGCCCCAATCAGCCCCAGCATTTT.

The gene calls are TRBV7-2 and TRBJ2-5; D possibly corresponds to TRBD1 (6 bases). There are 17 residues in the CDR3. From germline, CDR1 is SGHTA and CDR2 FQGNSA. Trimming pared 1 base from V and 0 bases from J, leaving 15 bases between. This CDR3 is CASSLGVGGGYQETQYF. In DNA form, the CDR3 reads TGTGCCAGCAGCTTAGGAGTGGGTGGGGGCTACCAAGAGACCCAGTACTTC.